The rows below give T cell receptor beta chains drawn from one sample of a study of metastatic and nonmetastatic thyroid tumors. TCRdb ran MiXCR on the PCR reads. The sample yields approximately 38,000 clones, roughly a sixth seen once. Specimen: tumor tissue. These receptors were taken from a female donor with papillary thyroid cancer or a benign thyroid nodule (not recorded which). Some clones in this sample may be carry-over from other donors' samples. Both conserved end residues are part of each CDR3. D genes are given only for firm matches. A row's size may be missing; if present it is once, few, many or a size class.

>many|TRBJ1-3|.|TRBV5-6
CASSLGYLSGNTIYF
TGTGCCAGCAGCTTGGGTTACCTATCTGGAAACACCATATATTTT
>large|TRBJ2-1|TRBD1|TRBV15
CATSRVSGGNEQFF
TGTGCCACCAGCAGAGTATCAGGGGGCAATGAGCAGTTCTTC
>many|TRBJ2-5|.|TRBV9
CASSGLGVGETQYF
TGTGCCAGCAGCGGCCTTGGAGTCGGAGAGACCCAGTACTTC
>many|TRBJ1-2|.|TRBV2
CASSEGGGYTF
TGTGCCAGCAGTGAAGGGGGCGGCTACACCTTC
>many|TRBJ2-7|.|TRBV5-1
CASSSQGGTYEQYF
TGCGCCAGCAGCTCACAGGGAGGAACCTACGAGCAGTACTTC
>.|TRBJ2-7|TRBD2|TRBV11-1
CAGSPSRPAAGVREQYF
TGTGCCGGCAGCCCGAGCCGACCGGCAGCGGGAGTTCGCGAGCAGTACTTC
>many|TRBJ2-7|TRBD2|TRBV20-1
CSALRTSGSSNEQYF
TGCAGTGCTTTACGGACTAGCGGGAGCAGCAACGAGCAGTACTTC
>many|TRBJ2-3|.|TRBV7-2
CASSLAGGASTDTQYF
TGTGCCAGCAGCTTAGCAGGGGGAGCTAGCACAGATACGCAGTATTTT
>many|TRBJ2-7|.|TRBV7-2
CASSQLGQQYEQYF
TGTGCCAGCAGCCAGTTGGGACAACAATACGAGCAGTACTTC
>.|TRBJ2-3|TRBD1|TRBV5-1
CAISFTTGYKDTQYF
TGCGCCATCAGCTTTACGACAGGGTATAAAGATACGCAGTATTTT
>many|TRBJ2-3|.|TRBV18
CASSDGGSTDTQYF
TGTGCCAGCTCAGACGGGGGCAGTACAGATACGCAGTATTTT
>many|TRBJ1-5|.|TRBV7-9
CASSLAFDQPQHF
TGTGCCAGCAGCTTAGCCTTCGATCAGCCCCAGCATTTT
>many|TRBJ2-1|TRBD2|TRBV6-1
CASETIGTSGGRAKFF
TGTGCCAGCGAGACAATCGGGACTAGCGGGGGAAGAGCGAAGTTCTTC
>many|TRBJ2-6|.|TRBV19
CASSRMGGLVYSGANVLTF
TGTGCCAGTAGCCGCATGGGGGGACTTGTCTACTCTGGGGCCAACGTCCTGACTTTC
>many|TRBJ1-3|TRBD1|TRBV20-1
CSARDTGENTIYF
TGCAGTGCTAGAGATACAGGGGAAAACACCATATATTTT
>medium-sized|TRBJ2-5|.|TRBV20-1
CSARDPLGVGSGYF
TGCAGTGCTAGAGATCCACTAGGTGTGGGCTCAGGGTACTTC
>few|TRBJ2-3|.|TRBV6-1
CASSGWSRDRPSDTQYF
TGTGCCAGCAGTGGCTGGTCCCGTGACAGGCCTTCAGATACGCAGTATTTT
>many|TRBJ1-2|TRBD1|TRBV5-1
CASSADRGDYGYTF
TGCGCCAGCAGCGCGGACAGGGGAGACTATGGCTACACCTTC
>many|TRBJ2-1|TRBD2|TRBV6-6
CASSYSSGRANEQFF
TGTGCCAGCAGTTACTCTTCCGGGAGGGCCAATGAGCAGTTCTTC
>medium-sized|TRBJ2-1|.|TRBV5-1
CASRLWTGVNEQFF
TGCGCCAGCAGACTGTGGACGGGGGTCAATGAGCAGTTCTTC
>many|TRBJ2-7|.|TRBV5-4
CASSLDPKNYEQYF
TGTGCCAGCAGCTTGGATCCTAAGAACTACGAGCAGTACTTC
>many|TRBJ2-7|TRBD2|TRBV20-1
CSAGGLAGTGYEQYF
TGCAGTGCGGGGGGACTAGCGGGAACGGGGTACGAGCAGTACTTC
>many|TRBJ2-2|TRBD2|TRBV19
CASRLAGVITGELFF
TGTGCCAGTAGGCTAGCGGGAGTGATCACCGGGGAGCTGTTTTTT
>many|TRBJ2-7|.|TRBV27
CASRPSHSLYEQYF
TGTGCCAGCCGCCCCAGTCACTCTCTTTACGAGCAGTACTTC
>few|TRBJ1-5|.|TRBV20-1
CSASGGRTVYNQHQHF
TGCAGTGCTAGCGGGGGCAGGACGGTTTATAATCAGCACCAGCATTTT
>many|TRBJ2-1|.|TRBV12-3/TRBV12-4
CASSFSPYNEQFF
TGTGCCAGCAGTTTTTCCCCCTACAATGAGCAGTTCTTC
>many|TRBJ2-5|.|TRBV20-1
CSATGRQETQYF
TGCAGTGCAACAGGGAGGCAAGAGACCCAGTACTTC
>many|TRBJ2-5|.|TRBV18
CASSPTSGVVTQYF
TGTGCCAGCTCACCGACTAGTGGGGTGGTGACCCAGTACTTC
>.|TRBJ2-7|TRBD2|TRBV6-2/TRBV6-3
CASSYSKWGEACGRGTYEQYF
TGTGCCAGCAGTTACTCGAAATGGGGGGAGGCGTGCGGGAGAGGGACCTACGAGCAGTACTTC
>many|TRBJ2-2|.|TRBV10-3
CAISWGRGTTGELFF
TGTGCCATCAGCTGGGGGCGGGGGACAACCGGGGAGCTGTTTTTT
>many|TRBJ2-7|TRBD1|TRBV7-8
CASSVPGGQAYEQYF
TGTGCCAGCAGCGTTCCCGGGGGACAGGCCTACGAGCAGTACTTC
>many|TRBJ2-1|.|TRBV15
CATSRGTNNEQFF
TGTGCCACCAGCAGAGGCACGAACAATGAGCAGTTCTTC
>many|TRBJ2-1|.|TRBV7-9
CASSPETNYNEQFF
TGTGCCAGCAGCCCGGAGACAAACTACAATGAGCAGTTCTTC
>many|TRBJ2-7|.|TRBV20-1
CSASGARYEQYF
TGCAGTGCTAGCGGAGCACGCTACGAGCAGTACTTC
>many|TRBJ2-3|.|TRBV16
CASSLTSVPAQYF
TGTGCCAGCAGCCTAACGTCCGTCCCGGCGCAGTATTTT
>.|TRBJ2-3|TRBD2|TRBV6-2/TRBV6-3
CASRRGEAGSGIGGDTQYF
TGTGCCAGCCGACGTGGGGAGGCAGGGAGCGGGATAGGAGGGGATACGCAGTATTTT
>many|TRBJ2-7|.|TRBV28
CASSFVGTYEQYF
TGTGCCAGCAGTTTCGTCGGAACCTACGAGCAGTACTTC
>many|TRBJ2-7|.|TRBV3-1
CASSQDPRGTLEQYF
TGTGCCAGCAGCCAAGATCCTCGCGGGACTCTCGAGCAGTACTTC
>many|TRBJ2-1|.|TRBV20-1
CSARDGTSSYNEQFF
TGCAGTGCTAGAGATGGGACGAGCTCCTACAATGAGCAGTTCTTC
>many|TRBJ1-5|TRBD1|TRBV28
CASSFPDRYQPQHF
TGTGCCAGCAGTTTTCCGGACAGGTATCAGCCCCAGCATTTT
>many|TRBJ1-2|.|TRBV28
CASSLFGYGYIF
TGTGCCAGCAGTTTATTTGGTTATGGCTACATCTTC
>many|TRBJ1-1|TRBD1|TRBV20-1
CGFMDRGGNTEAFF
TGCGGATTCATGGACAGGGGTGGGAACACTGAAGCTTTCTTT
>few|TRBJ2-2|.|TRBV6-1
CASSGLITGELFF
TGTGCCAGCAGCGGACTTATCACCGGGGAGCTGTTTTTT
>many|TRBJ2-7|TRBD1|TRBV6-1
CASSDRDRGYYEQYF
TGTGCCAGCAGCGACCGGGACAGGGGATATTACGAGCAGTACTTC
>.|TRBJ1-1|.|TRBV11-1
CASSFPGANTEAFF
TGTGCCAGCAGCTTTCCAGGGGCGAACACTGAAGCTTTCTTT
>.|TRBJ2-7|.|TRBV15
CATSRGGTGADEQYF
TGTGCCACCAGCAGAGGGGGAACGGGAGCGGACGAGCAGTACTTC
>many|TRBJ2-7|TRBD1|TRBV5-1
CASSLVQGVYYEQYF
TGCGCCAGCAGCTTGGTGCAGGGGGTCTACTACGAGCAGTACTTC
>many|TRBJ2-1|.|TRBV5-1
CASSLRGGNEQFF
TGCGCCAGCAGCTTAAGGGGGGGAAATGAGCAGTTCTTC
>many|TRBJ2-5|.|TRBV5-1
CASRVTSETQYF
TGCGCCAGCAGGGTTACGTCGGAGACCCAGTACTTC
>many|TRBJ2-1|TRBD2|TRBV20-1
CSRSSGSVDEQFF
TGCAGCAGAAGTAGCGGGAGTGTCGATGAGCAGTTCTTC
>many|TRBJ1-4|.|TRBV6-2/TRBV6-3
CATQGSGGSKEKLFF
TGTGCCACCCAGGGCTCGGGAGGTTCGAAAGAAAAACTGTTTTTT
>.|TRBJ2-3|.|TRBV19
CASSIQPDTDTQYF
TGTGCCAGTAGTATCCAGCCTGACACAGATACGCAGTATTTT
>many|TRBJ2-7|.|TRBV4-1
CASSQDWLVSAVASEQYF
TGCGCCAGCAGCCAAGATTGGTTAGTTTCAGCGGTTGCGAGCGAGCAGTACTTC
>many|TRBJ1-1|.|TRBV7-3
CASSPGWGWNTEAFF
TGTGCCAGCAGCCCCGGGTGGGGATGGAACACTGAAGCTTTCTTT
>.|TRBJ2-7|TRBD2|TRBV7-6
CASSPGTSGTGEQYF
TGTGCCAGCAGCCCCGGGACTAGCGGGACGGGGGAGCAGTACTTC